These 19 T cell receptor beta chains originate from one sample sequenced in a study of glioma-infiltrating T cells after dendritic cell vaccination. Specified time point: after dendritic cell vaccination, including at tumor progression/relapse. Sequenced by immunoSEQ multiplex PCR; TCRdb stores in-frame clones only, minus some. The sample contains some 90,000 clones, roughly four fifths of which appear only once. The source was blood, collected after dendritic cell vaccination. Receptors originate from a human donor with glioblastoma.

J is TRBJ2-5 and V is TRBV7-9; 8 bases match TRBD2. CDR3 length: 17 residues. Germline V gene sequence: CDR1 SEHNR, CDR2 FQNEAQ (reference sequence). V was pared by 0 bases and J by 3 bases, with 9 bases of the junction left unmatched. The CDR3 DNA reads TGTGCCAGCAGCTTAGCACAAGGCGGGAGGCAGGAAGAGACCCAGTACTTC. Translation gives CASSLAQGGRQEETQYF. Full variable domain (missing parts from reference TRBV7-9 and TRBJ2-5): DTGVSQNPRHKITKRGQNVTFRCDPISEHNRLYWYRQTLGQGPEFLTYFQNEAQLEKSRLLSDRFSAERPKGSFSTLEIQRTEQGDSAMYLCASSLAQGGRQEETQYFGPGTRLLVL.

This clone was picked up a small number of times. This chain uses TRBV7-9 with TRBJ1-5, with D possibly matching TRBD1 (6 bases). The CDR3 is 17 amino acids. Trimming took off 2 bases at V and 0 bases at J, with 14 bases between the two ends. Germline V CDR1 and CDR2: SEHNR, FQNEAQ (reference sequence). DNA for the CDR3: TGTGCCAGCAGCTTATATCCAGGGGCGAATAGCAATCAGCCCCAGCATTTT. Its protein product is CASSLYPGANSNQPQHF.

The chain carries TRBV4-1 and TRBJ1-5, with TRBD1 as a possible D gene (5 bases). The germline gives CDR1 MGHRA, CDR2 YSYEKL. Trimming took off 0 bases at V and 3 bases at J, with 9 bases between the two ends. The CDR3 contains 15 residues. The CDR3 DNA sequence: TGCGCCAGCAGCCAAGAGGGGCTCCCCAATCAGCCCCAGCATTTT. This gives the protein CASSQEGLPNQPQHF.

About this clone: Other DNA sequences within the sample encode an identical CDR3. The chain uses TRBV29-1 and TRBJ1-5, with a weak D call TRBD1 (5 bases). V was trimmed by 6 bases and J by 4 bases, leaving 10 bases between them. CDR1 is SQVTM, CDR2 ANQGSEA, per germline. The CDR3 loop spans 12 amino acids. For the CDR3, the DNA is TGCAGCGTCGGTGGGGGGAATCAGCCCCAGCATTTT. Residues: CSVGGGNQPQHF.

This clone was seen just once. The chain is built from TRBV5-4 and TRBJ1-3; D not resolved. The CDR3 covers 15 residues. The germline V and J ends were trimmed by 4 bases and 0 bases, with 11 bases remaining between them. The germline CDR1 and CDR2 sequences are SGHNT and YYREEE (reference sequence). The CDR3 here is CASSVDLSSGNTIYF. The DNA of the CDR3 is TGTGCCAGCAGCGTGGACCTAAGCTCTGGAAACACCATATATTTT. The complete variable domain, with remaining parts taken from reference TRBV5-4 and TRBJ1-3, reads ETGVTQSPTHLIKTRGQQVTLRCSSQSGHNTVSWYQQALGQGPQFIFQYYREEENGRGNFPPRFSGLQFPNYSSELNVNALELDDSALYLCASSVDLSSGNTIYFGEGSWLTVV.

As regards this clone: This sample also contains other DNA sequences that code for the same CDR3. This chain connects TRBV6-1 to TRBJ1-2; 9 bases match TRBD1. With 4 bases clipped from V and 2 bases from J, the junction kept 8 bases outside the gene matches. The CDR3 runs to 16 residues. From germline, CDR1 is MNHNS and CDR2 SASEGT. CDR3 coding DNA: TGTGCCAGCAGTGGATCGAGGACAGGGGTAAACTATGGCTACACCTTC. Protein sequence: CASSGSRTGVNYGYTF.

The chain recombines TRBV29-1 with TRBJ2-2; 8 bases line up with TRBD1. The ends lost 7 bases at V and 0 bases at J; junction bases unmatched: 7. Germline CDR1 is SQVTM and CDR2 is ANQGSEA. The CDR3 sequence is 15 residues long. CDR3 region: CSARTGSANTGELFF. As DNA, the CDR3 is TGCAGCGCTCGGACAGGGTCAGCGAACACCGGGGAGCTGTTTTTT.

The CDR3 coding sequence is TGTGCCAGTAGTTCCCTCGGGACACCTGAGGGGGAAAAACTGTTTTTT. Protein: CASSSLGTPEGEKLFF. This rearrangement joins TRBV19 to TRBJ1-4; D perhaps matches TRBD1 (6 bases). CDR1 is LNHDA, CDR2 SQIVND, per germline (reference sequence). The CDR3 loop spans 16 amino acids. Trimming cost V 5 bases and J 8 bases, with 21 bases left between them. Full variable domain (missing parts from reference TRBV19 and TRBJ1-4): DGGITQSPKYLFRKEGQNVTLSCEQNLNHDAMYWYRQDPGQGLRLIYYSQIVNDFQKGDIAEGYSVSREKKESFPLTVTSAQKNPTAFYLCASSSLGTPEGEKLFFGSGTQLSVL.

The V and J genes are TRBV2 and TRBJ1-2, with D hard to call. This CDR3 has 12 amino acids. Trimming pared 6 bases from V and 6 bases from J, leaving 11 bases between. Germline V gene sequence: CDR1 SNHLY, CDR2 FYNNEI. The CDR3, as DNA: TGTGCCAGCAGCGCCGGGAGCGATGGCTACACCTTC. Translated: CASSAGSDGYTF.

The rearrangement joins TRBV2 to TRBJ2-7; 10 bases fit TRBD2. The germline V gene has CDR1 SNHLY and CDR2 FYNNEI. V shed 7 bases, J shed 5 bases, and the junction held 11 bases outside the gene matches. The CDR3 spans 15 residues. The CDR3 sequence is CASKAGGLGADEQYF. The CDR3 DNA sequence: TGTGCCAGCAAAGCGGGGGGGCTCGGCGCGGACGAGCAGTACTTC.

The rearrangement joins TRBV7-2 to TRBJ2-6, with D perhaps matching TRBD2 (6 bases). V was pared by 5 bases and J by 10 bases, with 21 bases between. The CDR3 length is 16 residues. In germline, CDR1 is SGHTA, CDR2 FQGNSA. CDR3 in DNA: TGTGCCAGCAGCCAAGGGCCGGGGGTGCAGGGAAACGTCCTGACTTTC. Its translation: CASSQGPGVQGNVLTF.

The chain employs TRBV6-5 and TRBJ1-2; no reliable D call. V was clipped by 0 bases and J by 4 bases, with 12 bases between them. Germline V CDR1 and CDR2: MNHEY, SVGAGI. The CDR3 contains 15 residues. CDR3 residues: CASSYSLAGSYGYTF. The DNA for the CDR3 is TGTGCCAGCAGTTACTCGTTGGCAGGCTCCTATGGCTACACCTTC.

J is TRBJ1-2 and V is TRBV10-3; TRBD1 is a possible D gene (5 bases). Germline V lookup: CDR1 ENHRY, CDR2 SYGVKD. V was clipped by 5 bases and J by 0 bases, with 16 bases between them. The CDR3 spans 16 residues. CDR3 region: CAISQPSPGTNYGYTF. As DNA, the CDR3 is TGTGCCATCAGTCAACCCTCTCCAGGGACTAACTATGGCTACACCTTC.

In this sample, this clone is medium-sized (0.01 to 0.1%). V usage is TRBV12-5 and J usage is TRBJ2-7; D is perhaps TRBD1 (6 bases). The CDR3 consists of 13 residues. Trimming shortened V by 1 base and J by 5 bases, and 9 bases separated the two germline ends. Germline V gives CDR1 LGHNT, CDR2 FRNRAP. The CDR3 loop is CASGLGNRDEQYF. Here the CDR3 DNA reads TGTGCTAGTGGTTTGGGGAACAGGGACGAGCAGTACTTC.

CDR3 coding DNA: TGCGCCAGCAGGTTGACTAGCGGGGCCTACAATGAGCAGTTCTTC. Amino acids: CASRLTSGAYNEQFF. The V gene is TRBV5-1, the J gene TRBJ2-1; 11 positions agree with TRBD2. The CDR3 is made up of 15 amino acids. Germline V CDR1 and CDR2: SGHRS, YFSETQ. The V and J ends lost 5 bases and 2 bases, in that order; junction bases with no gene match: 3.

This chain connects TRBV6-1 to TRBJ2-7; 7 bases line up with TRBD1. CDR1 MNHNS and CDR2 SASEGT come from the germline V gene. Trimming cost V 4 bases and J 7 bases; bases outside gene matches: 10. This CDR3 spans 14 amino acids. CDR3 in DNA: TGTGCCAGCAGTGTTGAAACAGGGGTAGGGGAGCAGTACTTC. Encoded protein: CASSVETGVGEQYF.

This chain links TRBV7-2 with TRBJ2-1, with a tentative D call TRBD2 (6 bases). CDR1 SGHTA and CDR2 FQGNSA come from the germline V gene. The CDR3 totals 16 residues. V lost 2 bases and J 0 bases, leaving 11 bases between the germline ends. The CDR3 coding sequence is TGTGCCAGCAGCTTATCATCCGGGAGCTCCTACAATGAGCAGTTCTTC. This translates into CASSLSSGSSYNEQFF. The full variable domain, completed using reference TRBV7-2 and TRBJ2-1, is GAGVSQSPSNKVTEKGKDVELRCDPISGHTALYWYRQSLGQGLEFLIYFQGNSAPDKSGLPSDRFSAERTGGSVSTLTIQRTQQEDSAVYLCASSLSSGSSYNEQFFGPGTRLTVL.

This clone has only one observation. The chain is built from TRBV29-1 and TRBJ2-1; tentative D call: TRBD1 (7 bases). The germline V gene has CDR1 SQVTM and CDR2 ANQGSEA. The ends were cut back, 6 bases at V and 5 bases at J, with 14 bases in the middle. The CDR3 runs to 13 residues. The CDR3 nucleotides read TGCAGCGTCGCGGGACAGATAGACAATGAGCAGTTCTTC. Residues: CSVAGQIDNEQFF.

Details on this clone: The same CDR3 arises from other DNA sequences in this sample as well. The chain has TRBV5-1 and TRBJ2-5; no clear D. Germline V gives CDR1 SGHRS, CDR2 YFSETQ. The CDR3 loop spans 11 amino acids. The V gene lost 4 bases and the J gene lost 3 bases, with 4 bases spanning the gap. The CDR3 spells CASSTKETQYF. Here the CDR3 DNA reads TGCGCCAGCAGCACAAAAGAGACCCAGTACTTC.